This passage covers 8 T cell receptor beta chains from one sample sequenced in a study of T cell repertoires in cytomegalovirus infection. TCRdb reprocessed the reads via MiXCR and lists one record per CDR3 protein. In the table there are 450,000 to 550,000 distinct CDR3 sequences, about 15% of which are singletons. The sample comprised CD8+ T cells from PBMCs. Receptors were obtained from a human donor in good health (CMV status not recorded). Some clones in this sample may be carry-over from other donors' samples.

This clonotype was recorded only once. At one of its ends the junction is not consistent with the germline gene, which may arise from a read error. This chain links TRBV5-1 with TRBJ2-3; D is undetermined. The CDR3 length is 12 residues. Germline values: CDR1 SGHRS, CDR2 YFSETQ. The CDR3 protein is CVSSSNTDTQYF. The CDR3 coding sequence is TGCGTCAGCAGCTCAAACACAGATACGCAGTATTTT. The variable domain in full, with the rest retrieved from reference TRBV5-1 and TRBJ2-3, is KAGVTQTPRYLIKTRGQQVTLSCSPISGHRSVSWYQQTPGQGLQFLFEYFSETQRNKGNFPGRFSGRQFSNSRSEMNVSTLELGDSALYLCVSSSNTDTQYFGPGTRLTVL.

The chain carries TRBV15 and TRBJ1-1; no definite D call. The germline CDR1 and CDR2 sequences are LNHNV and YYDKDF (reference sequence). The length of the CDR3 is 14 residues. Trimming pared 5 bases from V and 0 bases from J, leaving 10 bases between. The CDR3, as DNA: TGTGCCACCAGCGGGAGACGGATGAACACTGAAGCTTTCTTT. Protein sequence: CATSGRRMNTEAFF.

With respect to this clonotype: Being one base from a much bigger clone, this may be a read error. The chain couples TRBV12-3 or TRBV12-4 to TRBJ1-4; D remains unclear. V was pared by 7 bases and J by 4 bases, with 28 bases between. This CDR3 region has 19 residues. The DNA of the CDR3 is TGTGCCAGCAAATCCTCACACCTGGAAGTGGGAGGTCTTAATGAAAAACTGTTTTTT. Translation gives CASKSSHLEVGGLNEKLFF.

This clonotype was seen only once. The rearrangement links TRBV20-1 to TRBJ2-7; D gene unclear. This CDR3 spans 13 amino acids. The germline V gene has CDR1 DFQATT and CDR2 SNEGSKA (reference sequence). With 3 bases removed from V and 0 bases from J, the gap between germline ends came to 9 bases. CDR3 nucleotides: TGCAGTGCTAGGATCCCGTCCTCCTACGAGCAGTACTTC. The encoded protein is CSARIPSSYEQYF.

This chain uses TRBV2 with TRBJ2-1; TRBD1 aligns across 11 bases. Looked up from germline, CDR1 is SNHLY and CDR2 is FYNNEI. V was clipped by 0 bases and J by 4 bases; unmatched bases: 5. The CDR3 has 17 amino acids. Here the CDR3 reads CASSEALGTGGYNEQFF. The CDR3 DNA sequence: TGTGCCAGCAGTGAAGCGCTCGGGACAGGGGGATACAATGAGCAGTTCTTC.

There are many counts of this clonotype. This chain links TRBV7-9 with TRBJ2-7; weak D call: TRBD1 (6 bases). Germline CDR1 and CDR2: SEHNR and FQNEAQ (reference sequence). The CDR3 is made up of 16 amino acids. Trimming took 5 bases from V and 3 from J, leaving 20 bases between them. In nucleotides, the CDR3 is TGTGCCAGCAGCCCTCTATCCGGTCAGGGGTTCTACGAGCAGTACTTC. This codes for CASSPLSGQGFYEQYF.

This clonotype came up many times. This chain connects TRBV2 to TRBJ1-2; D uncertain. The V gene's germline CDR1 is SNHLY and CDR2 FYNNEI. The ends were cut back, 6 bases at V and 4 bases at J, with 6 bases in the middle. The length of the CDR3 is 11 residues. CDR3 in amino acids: CASRPLYGYTF. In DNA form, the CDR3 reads TGTGCCAGCAGGCCTCTCTATGGCTACACCTTC.

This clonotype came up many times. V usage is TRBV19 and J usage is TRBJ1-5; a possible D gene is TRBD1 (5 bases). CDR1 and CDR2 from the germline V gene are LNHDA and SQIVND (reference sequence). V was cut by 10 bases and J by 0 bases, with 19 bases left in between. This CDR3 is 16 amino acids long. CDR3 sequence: CATPRGRPTSNQPQHF. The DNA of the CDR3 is TGTGCCACCCCCCGGGGCAGACCAACTAGCAATCAGCCCCAGCATTTT. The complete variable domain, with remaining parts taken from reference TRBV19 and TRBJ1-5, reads DGGITQSPKYLFRKEGQNVTLSCEQNLNHDAMYWYRQDPGQGLRLIYYSQIVNDFQKGDIAEGYSVSREKKESFPLTVTSAQKNPTAFYLCATPRGRPTSNQPQHFGDGTRLSIL.